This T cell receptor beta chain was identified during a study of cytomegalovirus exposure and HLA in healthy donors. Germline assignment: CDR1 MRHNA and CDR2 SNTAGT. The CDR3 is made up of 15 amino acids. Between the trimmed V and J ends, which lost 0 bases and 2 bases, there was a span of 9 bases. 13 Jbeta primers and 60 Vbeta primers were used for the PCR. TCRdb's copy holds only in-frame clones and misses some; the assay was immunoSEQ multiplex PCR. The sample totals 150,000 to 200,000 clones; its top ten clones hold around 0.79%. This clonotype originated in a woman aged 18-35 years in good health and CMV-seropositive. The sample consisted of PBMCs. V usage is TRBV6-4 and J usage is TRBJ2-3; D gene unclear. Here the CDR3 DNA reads TGTGCCAGCAGTGACTCAGCCGTTACCACAGATACGCAGTATTTT. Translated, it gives CASSDSAVTTDTQYF.